The rows below give T cell receptor beta chains drawn from one sample of a study of blood T cell repertoires in COVID-19. Clones were read by immunoSEQ multiplex PCR, and TCRdb kept only the in-frame ones, dropping some. The data hold some 190,000 clones, with approximately 80% observed a single time. The sample consisted of PBMCs or T cells enriched from blood (not recorded which). The receptor source for this set is a man aged 60 to 69 who had been exposed to COVID-19. Each CDR3 is given with its conserved first and last residue. The D gene is left open where the match is weak. Clone size is stated in some rows and not others, as once, few, many or a class when expanded.

d_gene: NA
abundance: once
v_gene: TRBV2
j_gene: TRBJ2-6
CDR3nt: TGTGCCAGCAGTAGGGGGTCTGGGGCCAACGTCCTGACTTTC
CDR3aa: CASSRGSGANVLTF

d_gene: TRBD1
abundance: NA
v_gene: TRBV5-1
j_gene: TRBJ2-3
CDR3nt: TGCGCCAGCAGCTCGACACCACAGGGGGCTAGCACAGATACGCAGTATTTT
CDR3aa: CASSSTPQGASTDTQYF

d_gene: NA
abundance: NA
v_gene: TRBV21-1
j_gene: TRBJ1-5
CDR3nt: TGTGCCAGCAGCAAAGCCTTGGGGACAGGGGTCCCCAATCAGCCCCAGCATTTT
CDR3aa: CASSKALGTGVPNQPQHF

d_gene: NA
abundance: NA
v_gene: TRBV5-1
j_gene: TRBJ1-2
CDR3nt: TGCGCCAGCAGCTTGGTGACAGGCTATGGCTACACCTTC
CDR3aa: CASSLVTGYGYTF

d_gene: NA
abundance: NA
v_gene: TRBV5-1
j_gene: TRBJ2-7
CDR3nt: TGCGCCAGCAGCTTGGAAGCTAGCTCCGTCTACGAGCAGTACTTC
CDR3aa: CASSLEASSVYEQYF

d_gene: NA
abundance: NA
v_gene: TRBV12-3/TRBV12-4
j_gene: TRBJ1-2
CDR3nt: TGTGCCAGCAGTATCACCGTCAGCTATGGCTACACCTTC
CDR3aa: CASSITVSYGYTF

d_gene: TRBD2
abundance: NA
v_gene: TRBV10-3
j_gene: TRBJ2-3
CDR3nt: TGTGCCATCAGAATGACTAGCGGGGCTAGCACAGATACGCAGTATTTT
CDR3aa: CAIRMTSGASTDTQYF

d_gene: NA
abundance: few
v_gene: TRBV7-8
j_gene: TRBJ1-1
CDR3nt: TGTGCCAGCAGCTTAGGGTCTGGGGCCGGCACTGAAGCTTTCTTT
CDR3aa: CASSLGSGAGTEAFF

d_gene: TRBD2
abundance: NA
v_gene: TRBV7-9
j_gene: TRBJ2-1
CDR3nt: TGTGCCAGCAGCTCACAGGGCCCCACCCTTTTAGCGGGAGTGTGGGAGCAGTTCTTC
CDR3aa: CASSSQGPTLLAGVWEQFF

d_gene: NA
abundance: NA
v_gene: TRBV19
j_gene: TRBJ1-1
CDR3nt: TGTGCCAGTAGTATGGGACAACGGGGCACTGAAGCTTTCTTT
CDR3aa: CASSMGQRGTEAFF

d_gene: TRBD2
abundance: NA
v_gene: TRBV5-1
j_gene: TRBJ2-3
CDR3nt: TGCGCCAGCAGCCGGACTAGGGGCACAGATACGCAGTATTTT
CDR3aa: CASSRTRGTDTQYF

d_gene: NA
abundance: NA
v_gene: TRBV6-7
j_gene: TRBJ1-6
CDR3nt: TGTGCCAGCAGTTATCATGGGCCCCTTAGTAATTCACCCCTCCACTTT
CDR3aa: CASSYHGPLSNSPLHF

d_gene: TRBD2
abundance: NA
v_gene: TRBV7-3
j_gene: TRBJ2-1
CDR3nt: TGTGCCAGCAGCTCCACAACCGGGACTATAATTAATGAGCAGTTCTTC
CDR3aa: CASSSTTGTIINEQFF

d_gene: TRBD2
abundance: NA
v_gene: TRBV19
j_gene: TRBJ2-2
CDR3nt: TGTGCCAGTAGTATAAGACGACTAGCGGGAGGCAGGACCGGGGAGCTGTTTTTT
CDR3aa: CASSIRRLAGGRTGELFF

d_gene: TRBD1
abundance: once
v_gene: TRBV27
j_gene: TRBJ1-2
CDR3nt: TGTGCCAGCAGTCCCCGACAGGGATTAAAAGGGTATGGCTACACCTTC
CDR3aa: CASSPRQGLKGYGYTF

d_gene: NA
abundance: NA
v_gene: TRBV24-1
j_gene: TRBJ2-5
CDR3nt: TGTGCCCCGGGGGAGACCCAGTACTTC
CDR3aa: CAPGETQYF

d_gene: TRBD1
abundance: NA
v_gene: TRBV11-1
j_gene: TRBJ2-7
CDR3nt: TGTGCCAGCAGCCAAATAGACAGGGGCGAGCAGTACTTC
CDR3aa: CASSQIDRGEQYF

d_gene: TRBD1
abundance: NA
v_gene: TRBV12-5
j_gene: TRBJ1-6
CDR3nt: TGTGCTAGTGGTGAACCCGGGACAGACTATAATTCACCCCTCCACTTT
CDR3aa: CASGEPGTDYNSPLHF

d_gene: TRBD2
abundance: NA
v_gene: TRBV11-3
j_gene: TRBJ2-1
CDR3nt: TGTGCCAGCAGCTTACTTAGCGGGAGGGGATACAATGAGCAGTTCTTC
CDR3aa: CASSLLSGRGYNEQFF

d_gene: NA
abundance: NA
v_gene: TRBV6-1
j_gene: TRBJ1-1
CDR3nt: TGTGCCAGCAGTGAAGCATGGGGAGCTGAAGCTTTCTTT
CDR3aa: CASSEAWGAEAFF

d_gene: NA
abundance: few
v_gene: TRBV5-1
j_gene: TRBJ2-2
CDR3nt: TGCGCCAGCAACGAAGACAGGACGAGCGGGGAGCTGTTTTTT
CDR3aa: CASNEDRTSGELFF

d_gene: NA
abundance: NA
v_gene: TRBV23-1
j_gene: TRBJ2-7
CDR3nt: TGCGCCAGCAGCCGCAGGGGAGGGTACGGCATGCCCTACGAGCAGTACTTC
CDR3aa: CASSRRGGYGMPYEQYF

d_gene: NA
abundance: NA
v_gene: TRBV5-6
j_gene: TRBJ2-2
CDR3nt: TGTGCCAGCAGAGGGAGGTGGAACACCGGGGAGCTGTTTTTT
CDR3aa: CASRGRWNTGELFF

d_gene: NA
abundance: NA
v_gene: TRBV6-5
j_gene: TRBJ1-2
CDR3nt: TGTGCCAGCAGTTACTCAGGGGCCTATGGCTACACCTTC
CDR3aa: CASSYSGAYGYTF

d_gene: NA
abundance: NA
v_gene: TRBV11-1
j_gene: TRBJ2-5
CDR3nt: TGTGCCAGCAGCCCTCGCTTAGCGGAAGAGACCCAGTACTTC
CDR3aa: CASSPRLAEETQYF

d_gene: NA
abundance: few
v_gene: TRBV27
j_gene: TRBJ2-2
CDR3nt: TGTGCCAGCAGTTTATCTGAGGGTTACACCGGGGAGCTGTTTTTT
CDR3aa: CASSLSEGYTGELFF

d_gene: NA
abundance: NA
v_gene: TRBV6-4
j_gene: TRBJ2-1
CDR3nt: TGTGCCAGCAGTGACCGGGCAGGGTCCTACAATGAGCAGTTCTTC
CDR3aa: CASSDRAGSYNEQFF

d_gene: TRBD1
abundance: NA
v_gene: TRBV5-4
j_gene: TRBJ1-3
CDR3nt: TGTGCCAGCAGCTTCGACAGGGCCTCTGGAAACACCATATATTTT
CDR3aa: CASSFDRASGNTIYF

d_gene: NA
abundance: NA
v_gene: TRBV27
j_gene: TRBJ1-2
CDR3nt: TGTGCCAGCAGGTATACAGGGTACTATGGCTACACCTTC
CDR3aa: CASRYTGYYGYTF

d_gene: NA
abundance: NA
v_gene: TRBV15
j_gene: TRBJ2-5
CDR3nt: TGTGCCACCAGCAGAGACTGGGAGTCAGAGACCCAGTACTTC
CDR3aa: CATSRDWESETQYF

d_gene: TRBD1
abundance: NA
v_gene: TRBV2
j_gene: TRBJ2-6
CDR3nt: TGTGCCAGCAGGCGGGACAGGGTGATCTCTGGGGCCAACGTCCTGACTTTC
CDR3aa: CASRRDRVISGANVLTF

d_gene: NA
abundance: NA
v_gene: TRBV15
j_gene: TRBJ1-5
CDR3nt: TGTGCCACCAGCAGAGAAGGGGGTCAGCCCCAGCATTTT
CDR3aa: CATSREGGQPQHF

d_gene: NA
abundance: NA
v_gene: TRBV24-1
j_gene: TRBJ1-5
CDR3nt: TGTGCCACCAGTGAGGTAGGGGGAAATAGGCCCCAGCATTTT
CDR3aa: CATSEVGGNRPQHF

d_gene: NA
abundance: NA
v_gene: TRBV29-1
j_gene: TRBJ1-2
CDR3nt: TGCAGCGTCCAGATAGGGGGGGATGGCTACACCTTC
CDR3aa: CSVQIGGDGYTF

d_gene: NA
abundance: NA
v_gene: TRBV14
j_gene: TRBJ1-2
CDR3nt: TGTGCCAGCAGCCAGTCAGACAGGCGATCCGCCCTGGGGGGCTACACCTTC
CDR3aa: CASSQSDRRSALGGYTF

d_gene: NA
abundance: NA
v_gene: TRBV6-5
j_gene: TRBJ1-1
CDR3nt: TGTGCCAGCATAAACCCGAGAACTCAGGCTGAAGCTTTCTTT
CDR3aa: CASINPRTQAEAFF

d_gene: TRBD2
abundance: NA
v_gene: TRBV7-6
j_gene: TRBJ2-7
CDR3nt: TGTGCCAGCAGCGCGAAGAGGCCTAGCGGGGTTCCGGTCCCCGAGCAGTACTTC
CDR3aa: CASSAKRPSGVPVPEQYF

d_gene: TRBD1
abundance: NA
v_gene: TRBV29-1
j_gene: TRBJ1-2
CDR3nt: TGCAGCGTGGACAGGGGGCCCCCTAACTATGGCTACACCTTC
CDR3aa: CSVDRGPPNYGYTF

d_gene: NA
abundance: once
v_gene: TRBV10-3
j_gene: TRBJ1-1
CDR3nt: TGTGCCATCAAGGACAGCATGAACACTGAAGCTTTCTTT
CDR3aa: CAIKDSMNTEAFF

d_gene: NA
abundance: medium-sized
v_gene: TRBV27
j_gene: TRBJ2-2
CDR3nt: TGTGCCAGCAGTTTATCGAGGCTACAGGGAGGGACCGGGGAGCTGTTTTTT
CDR3aa: CASSLSRLQGGTGELFF

d_gene: TRBD1
abundance: NA
v_gene: TRBV6-6
j_gene: TRBJ2-7
CDR3nt: TGTGCCAGCAGTCCCGGCCCCTTGGGACAGAATTTTTACGAGCAGTACTTC
CDR3aa: CASSPGPLGQNFYEQYF